This is a list of T cell receptor beta chains from one sample in a study of shared clonotypes between healthy human individuals. The protocol was immunoSEQ multiplex PCR, while the TCRdb copy is restricted to in-frame clones and leaves out a portion. Here the sample spans approximately 2.5 million clones, 90% to 95% being singletons. Sequencing used naive CD4+ T cells from PBMCs. The receptors stem from a man in his late teens or twenties in good health. Some clones in this sample may be carry-over from other donors' samples. Each CDR3 is given with its conserved first and last residue. The D gene is left open where the match is weak. Clone sizes are given selectively: once, few, many, or a class where the clone is expanded.

TRBV9	13	few	-	TRBJ1-5	CASSYEGNQPQHF	TGTGCCAGCAGCTACGAGGGCAATCAGCCCCAGCATTTT
TRBV9	13	-	-	TRBJ2-3	CASSVTGSPTQYF	TGTGCCAGCAGCGTTACTGGGTCCCCCACGCAGTATTTT
TRBV5-4	13	-	-	TRBJ2-7	CASSFREPYEQYF	TGTGCCAGCAGCTTCCGGGAACCCTACGAGCAGTACTTC
TRBV7-9	16	-	TRBD1	TRBJ2-1	CASSPLSRDRDGEQFF	TGTGCCAGCAGCCCCCTGTCCCGGGACAGGGATGGTGAGCAGTTCTTC
TRBV18	13	-	-	TRBJ1-1	CASSPLGDSEAFF	TGTGCCAGCTCACCGTTGGGAGACTCTGAAGCTTTCTTT
TRBV7-3	15	-	TRBD2	TRBJ2-3	CASSLVLAGADTQYF	TGTGCCAGCAGCTTAGTACTAGCGGGAGCAGATACGCAGTATTTT
TRBV9	15	-	-	TRBJ1-3	CASSGSGHSGNTIYF	TGTGCCAGCAGCGGATCAGGACACTCTGGAAACACCATATATTTT
TRBV11-2	15	-	TRBD1	TRBJ1-2	CASSLEGRGRDGYTF	TGTGCCAGCAGCTTAGAAGGCAGGGGGAGGGATGGCTACACCTTC
TRBV19	12	-	-	TRBJ1-2	CASSTREWGYTF	TGTGCCAGTAGTACCAGGGAGTGGGGCTACACCTTC
TRBV28	18	-	-	TRBJ1-2	CASSKSVGYRDHLYGYTF	TGTGCCAGCAGTAAATCAGTGGGGTATCGGGATCACCTCTATGGCTACACCTTC
TRBV6-1	15	once	-	TRBJ1-5	CASSPRQGGYWPQHF	TGTGCCAGCAGCCCCCGTCAGGGAGGTTATTGGCCCCAGCATTTT
TRBV9	12	-	TRBD2	TRBJ2-3	CASSPGTSGSYF	TGTGCCAGCAGCCCAGGGACTAGCGGGAGTTATTTT
TRBV6-1	13	-	TRBD1	TRBJ1-1	CATRQGGDTEAFF	TGTGCCACCCGACAGGGGGGAGACACTGAAGCTTTCTTT
TRBV11-2	12	few	-	TRBJ2-1	CASSLRRDEQFF	TGTGCCAGCAGCTTACGAAGGGATGAGCAGTTCTTC
TRBV7-9	16	-	-	TRBJ1-3	CASSIAGPSGGNTIYF	TGTGCCAGCAGCATCGCCGGCCCGTCTGGCGGAAACACCATATATTTT
TRBV27	18	-	-	TRBJ2-2	CASSLIVSANRDTGELFF	TGTGCCAGCAGTTTAATCGTTAGCGCGAATCGGGACACCGGGGAGCTGTTTTTT
TRBV7-2	16	-	TRBD2	TRBJ2-5	CASSRLLAGGGETQYF	TGTGCCAGCAGCCGGCTGTTAGCGGGAGGGGGGGAGACCCAGTACTTC